A single sample gave rise to the 5 T cell receptor beta chains below, sequenced in a study of T cells in Graves' hyperthyroidism and ophthalmopathy. Amplification targeted TCR beta CDR3 regions from RNA transcripts. A first-round RT-PCR of the TCR CDR3 used the HTBI primer set. Via MiXCR, TCRdb re-called the multiplex PCR reads, giving one row per CDR3 protein. The sample contains 620,000 or so distinct CDR3 sequences, roughly 14% of which appear only once. Source material: blood. The source of these receptors is a woman in her forties or fifties with Graves' ophthalmopathy.

The chain is built from TRBV4-1 and TRBJ1-3; D is ambiguous. Germline CDR1 and CDR2: MGHRA and YSYEKL. V was clipped by 1 base and J by 1 base, with 8 bases between them. CDR3 length: 15 amino acids. The CDR3 reads CASSQGQISGNTIYF. CDR3 sequence (DNA): TGCGCCAGCAGCCAAGGACAAATTTCTGGAAACACCATATATTTT.

This clonotype is a singleton in its sample. The chain carries TRBV19 and TRBJ2-3; TRBD2 matches at 8 bases. J lost 1 base, V lost 3 bases, and 6 bases had no gene match. The CDR3 is made up of 16 amino acids. The V gene's germline CDR1 is LNHDA and CDR2 SQIVND (reference sequence). In DNA form, the CDR3 reads TGTGCCAGTAGTATCTCGCGGGGGGTGGGCACAGATACGCAGTATTTT. Protein: CASSISRGVGTDTQYF.

This clonotype was counted between two and nine times. The chain has TRBV4-2 and TRBJ2-4; a weak D match, TRBD1 (6 bases). V lost 2 bases to trimming and J lost 4 bases, with 18 bases between them. The CDR3 runs 17 residues. From germline, CDR1 is LGHNA and CDR2 YNFKEQ. The CDR3 nucleotides are TGTGCCAGCAGCCAACCAGAGCCGGGACATCTAAAAAACATTCAGTACTTC. Residues: CASSQPEPGHLKNIQYF.

As regards this clonotype: This may stem from a read error, because a much larger clone lies one nucleotide away. This chain links TRBV19 with TRBJ2-1; 9 bases fit TRBD2. The germline CDR1 and CDR2 sequences are LNHDA and SQIVND (reference sequence). The CDR3 contains 21 residues. The V gene end was trimmed by 5 bases and the J gene end by 3 bases; junction bases not matched to a gene: 23. The chain's CDR3 is CASSVRGSGRFVVRNYNEQFF. CDR3 in DNA: TGTGCCAGTAGTGTCCGGGGTAGCGGGAGATTCGTGGTCAGGAACTACAATGAGCAGTTCTTC.

V usage is TRBV10-2 and J usage is TRBJ2-2, with 8 bases aligning to TRBD1. V dropped 7 bases and J dropped 8; count of bases not matched to a gene: 12. CDR3 size: 15 residues. Per the germline V gene, CDR1 is WSHSY and CDR2 is SAAADI. DNA of the CDR3: TGCGCCAGCAAGCCTCCCGGGACAGGTTCAGGGGAGCTGTTTTTT. This translates into CASKPPGTGSGELFF.